Shown below are 16 T cell receptor beta chains from a single sample sequenced in a study of shared clonotypes between healthy human individuals. CD8 cells classed as naive were CD45RO-negative and positively selected for CCR7, excluding terminally differentiated effector memory CD45RA+ cells. Assay: immunoSEQ multiplex PCR; the TCRdb copy retains only in-frame clones and omits some. The table records about 2.2 million clones, about 93% of them present only once. Material for sequencing was naive CD8+ T cells from PBMCs. These receptors originate from a man aged 18 to 29 in good health. Some clones in this sample may be carry-over from other donors' samples.

CDR3 sequence (DNA): TGTGCCAGCAGCCTATTGACAGGGGCAAGCTCCTACAATGAGCAGTTCTTC. Translation gives CASSLLTGASSYNEQFF. The chain combines TRBV7-9 with TRBJ2-1; 8 nucleotides line up with TRBD1. This CDR3 comprises 17 residues. Germline V gene data show CDR1 as SEHNR and CDR2 as FQNEAQ (reference sequence). V trimming: 5 bases; J trimming: 0 bases; junction bases outside the gene matches: 9.

The J gene is TRBJ1-4, the V gene TRBV6-5, with D hard to call. The CDR3 is made up of 14 amino acids. Between the trimmed V and J ends, which lost 0 bases and 8 bases, there was a span of 10 bases. The V gene's germline CDR1 is MNHEY and CDR2 SVGAGI. The CDR3 DNA follows: TGTGCCAGCAGTTACTCTAGGTGGGGAGAAAAACTGTTTTTT. Encoded protein: CASSYSRWGEKLFF.

This clone was seen just once. The J gene is TRBJ2-5, the V gene TRBV9, with TRBD2 matching 13 bases. The length of the CDR3 is 16 residues. V lost 3 bases to trimming and J lost 5 bases; unmatched junction nucleotides: 7. From germline, CDR1 is SGDLS and CDR2 YYNGEE. The CDR3 nucleotides are TGTGCCAGCAGCGCCGGACTAGCGGGAGTAAGGGAGACCCAGTACTTC. Its translation is CASSAGLAGVRETQYF.

This clone has just one count. J is TRBJ1-2 and V is TRBV23-1, with TRBD1 matching over 10 bases. TRBV23-1 has ORF status, its function being uncertain. This CDR3 region has 16 residues. Losses at the gene ends were 6 bases for V and 2 bases for J; bases not matched to a gene: 9. CDR3 in amino acids: CASRPRRTGGNYGYTF. CDR3 nucleotides: TGCGCCAGCAGGCCCAGGCGGACAGGGGGGAACTATGGCTACACCTTC.

V and J are TRBV7-2 and TRBJ2-1, with 9 bases aligning to TRBD2. Germline V gives CDR1 SGHTA, CDR2 FQGNSA. Trimming at V came to 5 bases and at J to 2 bases, leaving 13 bases not matched to a gene. CDR3 length equals 18 residues. CDR3 sequence (DNA): TGTGCCAGCAGCCGCGGTAACCTAGCGGGGTTTACCTACAATGAGCAGTTCTTC. Amino acid sequence: CASSRGNLAGFTYNEQFF.

The chain is built from TRBV28 and TRBJ1-2; D ambiguous. The CDR3 totals 12 residues. V was clipped by 3 bases and J by 7 bases, with 9 bases between them. Per the germline V gene, CDR1 is MDHEN and CDR2 is SYDVKM. CDR3 sequence: CASSLTGSGYTF. The CDR3 region has the DNA TGTGCCAGCAGTTTGACGGGGTCTGGCTACACCTTC.

This chain joins TRBV7-9 and TRBJ2-1; D is unclear. Germline V gives CDR1 SEHNR, CDR2 FQNEAQ (reference sequence). Trimming cost V 1 base and J 9 bases, with 10 bases left between them. The CDR3 contains 13 residues. This CDR3 reads CASSLVGLREQFF. Here the CDR3 DNA reads TGTGCCAGCAGCTTAGTCGGCTTACGTGAGCAGTTCTTC.

CDR3 sequence: CASSYGVASPLHF. For the CDR3, the DNA is TGTGCCAGCAGTTACGGGGTGGCATCACCCCTCCACTTT. The chain carries TRBV6-5 and TRBJ1-6; D is uncertain. The CDR3 runs 13 residues. The germline gives CDR1 MNHEY, CDR2 SVGAGI. Trimming removed 2 bases at V and 10 bases at J, with 9 bases between.

A note on this clone: Different DNA sequences within this sample yield the same CDR3. In DNA form, the CDR3 reads TGTGCCATCAGCCCGGGGGACTACGAGCAGTACTTC. It translates to CAISPGDYEQYF. The rearrangement uses TRBV10-3 and TRBJ2-7; possibly TRBD2 for D (6 bases). Trimming cost V 6 bases and J 3 bases, with 9 bases left between them. Germline V lookup: CDR1 ENHRY, CDR2 SYGVKD. There are 12 residues in the CDR3.

This clone was recorded once. The CDR3 nucleotides are TGTGCCAGCAGTCCCCAGCTGGGATACGGGACTCAAGAGACCCAGTACTTC. It codes for CASSPQLGYGTQETQYF. This chain uses TRBV27 with TRBJ2-5, with D possibly TRBD2 on 6 matching bases. Germline V CDR1 and CDR2: MNHEY, SMNVEV (reference sequence). V was shortened by 5 bases and J by 2 bases, with 21 bases between the two germline ends. This CDR3 has 17 residues.

This clone was recorded a few times. The gene calls are TRBV28 and TRBJ1-5; D possibly corresponds to TRBD1 (5 bases). V lost 4 bases and J lost 4, with 11 bases in between. The CDR3 is 14 amino acids. Germline CDR1 reads MDHEN; CDR2 reads SYDVKM. The CDR3 loop is CASSWGHLNQPQHF. CDR3 DNA: TGTGCCAGCAGTTGGGGCCACTTGAATCAGCCCCAGCATTTT.

The V call is TRBV5-1, the J call TRBJ2-5, with unresolved D. Germline CDR1 and CDR2: SGHRS and YFSETQ. V was trimmed by 9 bases and J by 1 base, leaving 10 bases between them. This CDR3 has 12 amino acids. The CDR3 bases are TGCGCCACCCGGGCCCCCCAAGAGACCCAGTACTTC. It encodes CATRAPQETQYF.

This sequence joins TRBV30 and TRBJ1-1; possibly TRBD1 for D (6 bases). The V end was cut by 0 bases, the J end by 7 bases, with 24 bases between. Germline V gene sequence: CDR1 GTSNPN, CDR2 SVGIG (reference sequence). The CDR3 sequence is 17 residues long. The CDR3 sequence: CAWSVPGGGILPGEAFF. Written as DNA, the CDR3 is TGTGCCTGGAGTGTACCGGGGGGCGGGATACTTCCGGGTGAAGCTTTCTTT.

The chain recombines TRBV4-3 with TRBJ1-5, with D possibly matching TRBD1 (5 bases). CDR3 length: 17 amino acids. Germline V gene lookup returns CDR1 LGHNA and CDR2 YSLEER. V shed 0 bases and J shed 0 bases, with 12 bases lying between them. CDR3 amino acids: CASSQDVNRYSNQPQHF. The CDR3 DNA reads TGCGCCAGCAGCCAAGATGTCAACAGGTATAGCAATCAGCCCCAGCATTTT.

The gene calls are TRBV5-1 and TRBJ2-2, with a weak D call TRBD1 (6 bases). The length of the CDR3 is 13 residues. Trimming stripped 0 bases from V and 6 bases from J, with 6 bases between. CDR1 and CDR2 from the germline V gene are SGHRS and YFSETQ. CDR3 sequence (DNA): TGCGCCAGCAGCTTGGAGGGGGCCGGGGAGCTGTTTTTT. This encodes CASSLEGAGELFF. Complete variable domain (other parts from reference TRBV5-1 and TRBJ2-2): KAGVTQTPRYLIKTRGQQVTLSCSPISGHRSVSWYQQTPGQGLQFLFEYFSETQRNKGNFPGRFSGRQFSNSRSEMNVSTLELGDSALYLCASSLEGAGELFFGEGSRLTVL.

V and J are TRBV15 and TRBJ1-2, with 9 bases lining up with TRBD1. After removal of 0 bases from V and 8 bases from J, the junction contained 10 bases not matched to a gene. The V gene's germline CDR1 is LNHNV and CDR2 YYDKDF (reference sequence). CDR3 length: 16 amino acids. DNA for the CDR3: TGTGCCACCAGCAGAGATCTGGCGGGACAGGGAGGCGGCTACACCTTC. Translation: CATSRDLAGQGGGYTF.